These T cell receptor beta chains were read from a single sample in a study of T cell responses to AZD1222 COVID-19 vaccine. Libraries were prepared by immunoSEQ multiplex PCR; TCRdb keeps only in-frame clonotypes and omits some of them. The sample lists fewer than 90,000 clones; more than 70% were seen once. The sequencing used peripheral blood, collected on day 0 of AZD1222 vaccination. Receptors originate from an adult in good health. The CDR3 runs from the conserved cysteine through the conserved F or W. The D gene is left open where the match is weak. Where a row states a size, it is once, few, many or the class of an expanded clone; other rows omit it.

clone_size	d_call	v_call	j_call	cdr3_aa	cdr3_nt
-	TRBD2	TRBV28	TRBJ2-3	CASSLFAGGEEPYF	TGTGCCAGCAGTTTATTTGCGGGGGGTGAAGAGCCGTATTTT
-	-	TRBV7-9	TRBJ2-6	CASSPSGSGANVLTF	TGTGCCAGCAGCCCTTCTGGCTCTGGGGCCAACGTCCTGACTTTC
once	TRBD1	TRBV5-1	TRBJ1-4	CASSLQGQINEKLFF	TGCGCCAGCAGCCTCCAGGGACAGATTAATGAAAAACTGTTTTTT
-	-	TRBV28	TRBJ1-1	CASSLFSGARWTALMNTEAFF	TGTGCCAGCAGCCTTTTTTCAGGGGCGCGGTGGACAGCCCTGATGAACACTGAAGCTTTCTTT
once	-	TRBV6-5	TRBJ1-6	CASSYSSRPPLHF	TGTGCCAGCAGTTACTCTAGTCGTCCACCCCTCCACTTT
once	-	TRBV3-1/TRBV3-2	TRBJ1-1	CASSQGGGDTEAFF	TGTGCCAGCAGCCAAGGTGGAGGGGACACTGAAGCTTTCTTT
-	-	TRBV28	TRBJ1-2	CASSLGGALGYGYTF	TGTGCCAGCAGTTTAGGGGGGGCGCTGGGCTATGGCTACACCTTC
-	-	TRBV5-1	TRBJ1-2	CASSSTTGAYGYTF	TGCGCCAGCAGCAGTACGACAGGCGCCTATGGCTACACCTTC
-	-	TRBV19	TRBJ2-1	CASSIALGGVLEQFF	TGTGCCAGTAGTATAGCCCTTGGCGGGGTTCTTGAGCAGTTCTTC
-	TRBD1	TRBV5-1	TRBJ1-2	CASSLGTDRVVYGYTF	TGCGCCAGCAGCTTGGGAACCGACAGGGTCGTCTATGGCTACACCTTC
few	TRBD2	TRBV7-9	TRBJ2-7	CASSLALAGAYEQYF	TGTGCCAGCAGCTTAGCCCTTGCGGGAGCCTACGAGCAGTACTTC
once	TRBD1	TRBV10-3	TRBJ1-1	CAISTGTGRRGTEAFF	TGTGCCATCAGCACCGGGACAGGTCGACGGGGCACTGAAGCTTTCTTT
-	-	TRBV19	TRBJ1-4	CASSIGGQRNEKLFF	TGTGCCAGTAGTATAGGGGGGCAGAGGAATGAAAAACTGTTTTTT
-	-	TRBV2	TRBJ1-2	CASIRMLNGYTF	TGTGCCAGCATAAGGATGTTAAATGGCTACACCTTC
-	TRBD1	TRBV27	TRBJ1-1	CASSLDRGQAHTEAFF	TGTGCCAGCAGTCTCGACAGGGGTCAAGCCCACACTGAAGCTTTCTTT
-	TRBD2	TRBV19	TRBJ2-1	CASSIEGLAGPSYNEQFF	TGTGCCAGTAGTATCGAAGGGCTAGCGGGCCCCTCCTACAATGAGCAGTTCTTC
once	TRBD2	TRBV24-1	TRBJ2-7	CATKASGGNYEQYF	TGTGCCACCAAAGCTAGCGGTGGAAACTACGAGCAGTACTTC
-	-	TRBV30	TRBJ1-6	CAWSASVARNSPLHF	TGTGCCTGGAGCGCGTCGGTCGCCCGAAATTCACCCCTCCACTTT
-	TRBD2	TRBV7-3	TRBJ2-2	CASSSGLANTGELFF	TGTGCCAGCAGCTCCGGACTAGCGAACACCGGGGAGCTGTTTTTT
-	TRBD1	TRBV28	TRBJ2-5	CATRTGDYQETQYF	TGTGCCACAAGGACAGGGGACTACCAAGAGACCCAGTACTTC
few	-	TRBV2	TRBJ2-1	CASSLERENEQFF	TGTGCCAGCTCCCTTGAACGGGAGAACGAGCAGTTCTTC
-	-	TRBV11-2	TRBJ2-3	CASSLNRGPDTQYF	TGTGCCAGCAGCTTAAATAGGGGCCCAGATACGCAGTATTTT
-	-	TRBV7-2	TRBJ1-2	CASSFLYGYTF	TGTGCCAGCAGCTTCCTCTATGGCTACACCTTC
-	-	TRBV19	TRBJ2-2	CASSKAGTQNTGELFF	TGTGCCAGTAGTAAAGCCGGGACACAGAACACCGGGGAGCTGTTTTTT
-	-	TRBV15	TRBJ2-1	CATSSQRQPVNEQFF	TGTGCCACCAGCTCCCAGAGACAACCGGTGAATGAGCAGTTCTTC
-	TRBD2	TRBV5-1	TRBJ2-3	CASSLGTSGTPDTQYF	TGCGCCAGCAGCTTGGGGACTAGCGGGACCCCAGATACGCAGTATTTT
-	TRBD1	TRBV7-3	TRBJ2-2	CASSTRQGGGGELFF	TGTGCCAGCAGCACCCGACAGGGTGGGGGCGGGGAGCTGTTTTTT
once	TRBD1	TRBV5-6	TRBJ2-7	CASSLGTGAYEQYF	TGTGCCAGCAGCTTAGGGACAGGGGCCTACGAGCAGTACTTC
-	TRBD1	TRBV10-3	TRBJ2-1	CAIKGASSSYNEQFF	TGTGCCATCAAGGGGGCCTCTAGCTCCTACAATGAGCAGTTCTTC
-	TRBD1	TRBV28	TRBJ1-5	CASSPGQGTQPQHF	TGTGCCAGCAGCCCGGGACAGGGCACTCAGCCCCAGCATTTT
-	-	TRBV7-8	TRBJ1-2	CASSLDRQADYGYTF	TGTGCCAGCAGCTTAGATAGACAGGCGGACTATGGCTACACCTTC
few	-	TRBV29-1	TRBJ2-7	CSVEVSYEQYF	TGCAGCGTTGAAGTCTCCTACGAGCAGTACTTC
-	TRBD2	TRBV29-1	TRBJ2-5	CSVYVGTSQETQYF	TGCAGCGTTTATGTGGGGACTAGCCAAGAGACCCAGTACTTC
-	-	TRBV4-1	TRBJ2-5	CASSPRTAWTQYF	TGCGCCAGCAGCCCCCGGACAGCATGGACCCAGTACTTC
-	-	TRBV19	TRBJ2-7	CASSIADPAYEQYF	TGTGCCAGTAGTATAGCCGACCCTGCCTACGAGCAGTACTTC
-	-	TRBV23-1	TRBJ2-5	CASSLFGLQETQYF	TGCGCCAGCAGCCTCTTCGGGTTGCAAGAGACCCAGTACTTC
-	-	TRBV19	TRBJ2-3	CASSKSQNTDTQYF	TGTGCCAGTAGTAAATCACAGAACACAGATACGCAGTATTTT
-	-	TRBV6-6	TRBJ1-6	CASSYSKPSPSLALHF	TGTGCCAGCAGTTACTCGAAACCTTCCCCCAGTTTAGCCCTCCACTTT
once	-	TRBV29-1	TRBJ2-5	CSVPRGAAAETQYF	TGCAGCGTTCCCCGGGGGGCCGCGGCAGAGACCCAGTACTTC
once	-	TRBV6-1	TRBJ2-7	CASSEIRGSYEQYF	TGTGCCAGCAGTGAAATTCGCGGATCCTACGAGCAGTACTTC
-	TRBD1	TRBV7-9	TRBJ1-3	CASSLAQGAGNTIYF	TGTGCCAGCAGCTTAGCACAGGGGGCTGGAAACACCATATATTTT